This TCR beta chain was sequenced in a study of blood T cell repertoires in COVID-19. As for the study in general: Both acute and convalescent COVID-19 samples were obtained from the United States, Italy and Spain. PBMCs, B-cell-depleted T cells, or T cells were the source of the cDNA or gDNA that made up the material.

Study processing details: The authors estimated nucleated cell counts from reference gene primer amplification. Method: immunoSEQ multiplex PCR; TCRdb's copy keeps in-frame clones and lacks some. V, J and clone size reflect that table, while D and trimming were determined from the DNA. This table has about 190,000 clones, 82% appearing once. This CDR3 contains 14 residues. Trimming cost V 1 base and J 5 bases; bases outside gene matches: 6. CDR1 is GTSNPN and CDR2 is SVGIG in the germline V gene (reference sequence). The source is an elderly woman with active or convalescent COVID-19. Sequences were obtained from peripheral blood. The V gene is TRBV30, the J gene TRBJ2-5, with 8 positions matching TRBD1. CDR3 protein: CAWSAGQGRETQYF. CDR3 in DNA: TGTGCCTGGAGTGCCGGACAGGGTAGGGAGACCCAGTACTTC.